The TCR beta chain described here comes from a study of blood T cell dynamics during melanoma immunotherapy. Study background: Standard first-line treatment here was pembrolizumab or nivolumab plus ipilimumab in metastatic melanoma. Points from the study as a whole: Clones driving repertoire changes may be melanoma-specific or general immune activation.

Concerning this clone: Its antigen is undetermined.

The time point was: pre-treatment baseline. Samples come from before therapy and from week 3 after the first blockade cycle. Apart from two fast progressors, RECIST 1.1 response was judged 12 weeks post-infusion. The V gene lost 1 base and the J gene lost 1 base, with 11 bases spanning the gap. Germline V gene sequence: CDR1 GTSNPN, CDR2 SVGIG (reference sequence). There are 14 residues in the CDR3. Measured with immunoSEQ multiplex PCR; TCRdb has only the in-frame clones, and not every one. The sample lists 10,000 to 15,000 clones; about 81% were seen once. The chain recombines TRBV30 with TRBJ2-7, with a weak D call TRBD2 (6 bases). The source of this sequence is a human donor with melanoma. The starting material was blood, obtained from a patient treated with checkpoint blockade. CDR3 protein: CAWSGVGSSYEQYF. In nucleotides, the CDR3 is TGTGCCTGGAGTGGGGTCGGGAGTTCCTACGAGCAGTACTTC.